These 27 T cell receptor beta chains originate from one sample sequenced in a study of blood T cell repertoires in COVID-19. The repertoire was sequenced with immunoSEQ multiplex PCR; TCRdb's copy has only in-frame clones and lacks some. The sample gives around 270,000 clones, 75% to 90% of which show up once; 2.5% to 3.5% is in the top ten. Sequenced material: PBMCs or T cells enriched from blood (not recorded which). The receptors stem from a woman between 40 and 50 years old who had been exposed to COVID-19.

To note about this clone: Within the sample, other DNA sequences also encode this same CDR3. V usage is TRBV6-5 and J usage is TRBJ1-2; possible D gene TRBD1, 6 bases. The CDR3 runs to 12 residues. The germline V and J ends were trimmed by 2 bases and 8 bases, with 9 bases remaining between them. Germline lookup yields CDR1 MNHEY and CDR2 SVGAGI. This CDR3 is CASSYRGGGYTF. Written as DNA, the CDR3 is TGTGCCAGCAGTTACAGGGGGGGAGGCTACACCTTC.

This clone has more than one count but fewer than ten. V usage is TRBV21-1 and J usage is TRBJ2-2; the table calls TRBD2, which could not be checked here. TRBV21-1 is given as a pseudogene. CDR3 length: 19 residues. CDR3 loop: CASSIKLPFGEELTGELFF. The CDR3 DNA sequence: TGTGCCAGCAGCATAAAATTGCCCTTCGGGGAAGAGCTAACCGGGGAGCTGTTTTTT.

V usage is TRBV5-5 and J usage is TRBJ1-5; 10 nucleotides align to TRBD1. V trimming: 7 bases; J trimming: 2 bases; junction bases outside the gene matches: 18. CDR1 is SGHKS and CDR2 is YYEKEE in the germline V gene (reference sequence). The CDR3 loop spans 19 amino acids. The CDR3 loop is CASPRSTGQGDMCNQPQHF. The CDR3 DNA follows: TGTGCCAGCCCCCGGAGTACCGGACAGGGGGATATGTGCAATCAGCCCCAGCATTTT.

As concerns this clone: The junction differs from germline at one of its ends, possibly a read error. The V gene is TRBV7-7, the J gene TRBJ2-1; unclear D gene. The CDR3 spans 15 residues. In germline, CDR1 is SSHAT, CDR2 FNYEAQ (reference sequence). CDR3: CASSSESSPLNEQFF. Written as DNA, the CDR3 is TGTGCTAGCAGCTCCGAGTCCTCTCCTTTGAATGAGCAGTTCTTC.

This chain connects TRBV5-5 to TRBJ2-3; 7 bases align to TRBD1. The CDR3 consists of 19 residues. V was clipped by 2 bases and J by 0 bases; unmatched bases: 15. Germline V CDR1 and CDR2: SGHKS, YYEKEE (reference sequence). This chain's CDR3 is CASSFGRGIQRTSTDTQYF. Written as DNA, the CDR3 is TGTGCCAGCAGCTTTGGCAGGGGGATCCAGCGGACCAGCACAGATACGCAGTATTTT. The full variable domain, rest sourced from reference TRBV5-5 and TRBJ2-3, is DAGVTQSPTHLIKTRGQQVTLRCSPISGHKSVSWYQQVLGQGPQFIFQYYEKEERGRGNFPDRFSARQFPNYSSELNVNALLLGDSALYLCASSFGRGIQRTSTDTQYFGPGTRLTVL.

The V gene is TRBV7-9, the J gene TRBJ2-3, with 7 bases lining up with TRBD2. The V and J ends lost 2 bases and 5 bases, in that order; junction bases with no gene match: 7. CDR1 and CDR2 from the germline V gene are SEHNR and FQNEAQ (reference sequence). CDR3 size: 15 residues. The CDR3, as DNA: TGTGCCAGCAGCTTATGGCAGGGCGGGGGAGATACGCAGTATTTT. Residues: CASSLWQGGGDTQYF.

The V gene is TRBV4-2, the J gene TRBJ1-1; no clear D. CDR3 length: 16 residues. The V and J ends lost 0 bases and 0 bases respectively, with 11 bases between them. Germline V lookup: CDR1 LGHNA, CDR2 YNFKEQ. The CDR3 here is CASSQDWASLNTEAFF. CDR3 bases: TGTGCCAGCAGCCAAGACTGGGCCAGTTTGAACACTGAAGCTTTCTTT.

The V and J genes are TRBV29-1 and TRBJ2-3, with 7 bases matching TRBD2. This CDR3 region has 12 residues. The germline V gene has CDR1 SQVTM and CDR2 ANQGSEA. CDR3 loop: CGILAATDTQYF. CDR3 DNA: TGCGGAATCCTAGCGGCCACAGATACGCAGTATTTT.

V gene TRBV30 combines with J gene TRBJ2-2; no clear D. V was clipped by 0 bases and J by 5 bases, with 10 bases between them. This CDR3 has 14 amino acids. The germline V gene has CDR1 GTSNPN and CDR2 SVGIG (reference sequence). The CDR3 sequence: CAWSVVLMTGELFF. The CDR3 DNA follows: TGTGCCTGGAGTGTAGTACTTATGACCGGGGAGCTGTTTTTT.

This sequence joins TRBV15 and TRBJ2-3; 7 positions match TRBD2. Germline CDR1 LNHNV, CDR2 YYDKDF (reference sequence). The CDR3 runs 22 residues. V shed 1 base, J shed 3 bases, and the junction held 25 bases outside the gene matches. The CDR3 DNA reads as TGTGCCACCAGCAGAGTTCCGAAAATGAGGGAGGTGGCGGGAGAACGTACAGATACGCAGTATTTT. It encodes CATSRVPKMREVAGERTDTQYF.

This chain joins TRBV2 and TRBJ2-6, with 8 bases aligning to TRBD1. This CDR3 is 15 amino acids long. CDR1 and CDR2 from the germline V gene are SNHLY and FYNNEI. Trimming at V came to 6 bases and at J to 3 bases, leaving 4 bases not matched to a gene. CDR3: CASRAGGNGANVLTF. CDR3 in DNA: TGTGCCAGCAGGGCAGGGGGCAATGGGGCCAACGTCCTGACTTTC.

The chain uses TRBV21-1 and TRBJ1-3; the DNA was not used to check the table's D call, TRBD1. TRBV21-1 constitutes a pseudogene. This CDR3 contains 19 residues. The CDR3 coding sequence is TGTGCCAGCAGCAAAGCCAGGACAGGGTGTCCTTTCTCTGGAAACACCATATATTTT. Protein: CASSKARTGCPFSGNTIYF.

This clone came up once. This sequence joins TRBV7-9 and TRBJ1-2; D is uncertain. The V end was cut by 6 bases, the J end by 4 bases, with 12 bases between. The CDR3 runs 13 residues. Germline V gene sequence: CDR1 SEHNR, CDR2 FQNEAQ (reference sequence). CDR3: CASSSSGSYGYTF. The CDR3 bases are TGTGCCAGCAGTTCCTCCGGGAGCTATGGCTACACCTTC.

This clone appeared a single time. CDR3 coding DNA: TGTGCCAGCAGCATACTAGCGGGAGGGCCCAGTCGAGAAGAGCAGTACGTC. Its translation: CASSILAGGPSREEQYV. The genes are TRBV13 and TRBJ2-7; 13 positions agree with TRBD2. CDR3 length: 17 residues. Per germline, CDR1 PRHDT and CDR2 FYEKMQ (reference sequence). J lost 7 bases, V lost 5 bases, and 14 bases had no gene match.

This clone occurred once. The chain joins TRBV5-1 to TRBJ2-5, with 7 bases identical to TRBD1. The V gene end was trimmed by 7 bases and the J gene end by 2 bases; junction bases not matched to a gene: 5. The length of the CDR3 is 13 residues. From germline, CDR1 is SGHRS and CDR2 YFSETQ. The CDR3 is CASAPGQQETQYF. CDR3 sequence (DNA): TGCGCCAGCGCCCCGGGACAGCAAGAGACCCAGTACTTC.

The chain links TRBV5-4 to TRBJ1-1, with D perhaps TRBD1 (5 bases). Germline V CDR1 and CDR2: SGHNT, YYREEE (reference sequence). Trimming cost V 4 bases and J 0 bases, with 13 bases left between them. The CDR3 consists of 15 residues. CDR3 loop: CASSRGGSLNTEAFF. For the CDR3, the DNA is TGTGCCAGCAGCCGCGGGGGGAGCTTGAACACTGAAGCTTTCTTT. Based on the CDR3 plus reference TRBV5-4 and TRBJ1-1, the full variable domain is ETGVTQSPTHLIKTRGQQVTLRCSSQSGHNTVSWYQQALGQGPQFIFQYYREEENGRGNFPPRFSGLQFPNYSSELNVNALELDDSALYLCASSRGGSLNTEAFFGQGTRLTVV.

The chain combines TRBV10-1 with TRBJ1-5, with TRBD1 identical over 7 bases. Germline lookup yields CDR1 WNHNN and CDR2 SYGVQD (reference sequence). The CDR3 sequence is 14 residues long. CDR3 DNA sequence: TGCTCAGCCCCAGAGGGGGCCTTGAATCAGCCCCAGCATTTT. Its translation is CSAPEGALNQPQHF.

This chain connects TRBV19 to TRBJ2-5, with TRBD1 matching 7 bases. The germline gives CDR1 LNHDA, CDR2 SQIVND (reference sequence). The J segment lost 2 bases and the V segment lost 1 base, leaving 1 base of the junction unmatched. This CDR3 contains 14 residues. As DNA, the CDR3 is TGTGCCAGTAGTATAGGGGGACAGCAAGAGACCCAGTACTTC. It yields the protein CASSIGGQQETQYF.

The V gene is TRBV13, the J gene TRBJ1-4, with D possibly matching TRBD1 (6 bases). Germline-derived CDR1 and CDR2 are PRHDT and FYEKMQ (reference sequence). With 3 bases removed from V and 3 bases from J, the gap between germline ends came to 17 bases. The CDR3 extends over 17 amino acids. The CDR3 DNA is TGTGCCAGCAGCTTCAAGACTTACAGGGCCTCTAATGAAAAACTGTTTTTT. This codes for CASSFKTYRASNEKLFF.

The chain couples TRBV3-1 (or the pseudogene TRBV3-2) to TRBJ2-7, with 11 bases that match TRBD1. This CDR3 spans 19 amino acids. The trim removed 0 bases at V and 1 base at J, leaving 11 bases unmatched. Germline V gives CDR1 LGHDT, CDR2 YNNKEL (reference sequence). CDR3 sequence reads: CASSQDWGQGEVSSYEQYV. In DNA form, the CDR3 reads TGTGCCAGCAGCCAAGATTGGGGACAGGGGGAGGTGAGTTCCTACGAGCAGTACGTC.

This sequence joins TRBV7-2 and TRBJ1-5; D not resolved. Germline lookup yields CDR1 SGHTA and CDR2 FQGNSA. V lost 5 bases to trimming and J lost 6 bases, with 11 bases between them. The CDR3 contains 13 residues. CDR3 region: CASSPTDFQPQHF. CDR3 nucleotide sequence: TGTGCCAGCAGCCCCACGGACTTTCAGCCCCAGCATTTT.

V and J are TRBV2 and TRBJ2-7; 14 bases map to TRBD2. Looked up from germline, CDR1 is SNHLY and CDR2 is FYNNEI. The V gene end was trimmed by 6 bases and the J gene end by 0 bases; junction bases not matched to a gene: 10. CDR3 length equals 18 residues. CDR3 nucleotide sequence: TGTGCCAGCAGGAGGAAGGGACTAGCGGGGGTCTACTCCTACGAGCAGTACTTC. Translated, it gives CASRRKGLAGVYSYEQYF. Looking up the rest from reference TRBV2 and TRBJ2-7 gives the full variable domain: EPEVTQTPSHQVTQMGQEVILRCVPISNHLYFYWYRQILGQKVEFLVSFYNNEISEKSEIFDDQFSVERPDGSNFTLKIRSTKLEDSAMYFCASRRKGLAGVYSYEQYFGPGTRLTVT.

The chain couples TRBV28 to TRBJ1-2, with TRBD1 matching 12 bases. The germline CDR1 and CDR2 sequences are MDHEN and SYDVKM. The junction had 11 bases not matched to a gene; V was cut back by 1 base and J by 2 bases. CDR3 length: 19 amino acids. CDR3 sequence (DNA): TGTGCCAGCAGTTTATTTCACGGGACAGGGGGCATGAGAAACTATGGCTACACCTTC. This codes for CASSLFHGTGGMRNYGYTF.

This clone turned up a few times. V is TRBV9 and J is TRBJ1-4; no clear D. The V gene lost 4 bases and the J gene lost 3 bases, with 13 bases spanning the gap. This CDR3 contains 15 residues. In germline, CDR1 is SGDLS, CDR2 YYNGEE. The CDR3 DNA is TGTGCCAGCAGCCCCTCGGGTTTGGCTAATGAAAAACTGTTTTTT. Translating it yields CASSPSGLANEKLFF.

The CDR3 loop reads CASRRQGTDTQYF. The CDR3 DNA is TGTGCCAGCCGTCGACAGGGGACAGATACGCAGTATTTT. V gene TRBV5-6 combines with J gene TRBJ2-3, with TRBD1 identical over 8 bases. V dropped 7 bases and J dropped 3; count of bases not matched to a gene: 4. The V gene's germline CDR1 is SGHDT and CDR2 YYEEEE. The CDR3 totals 13 residues.

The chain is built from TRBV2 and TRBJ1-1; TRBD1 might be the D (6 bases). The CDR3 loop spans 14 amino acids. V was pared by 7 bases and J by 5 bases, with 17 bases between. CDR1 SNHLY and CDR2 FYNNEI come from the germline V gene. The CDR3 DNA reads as TGTGCCAGCAATCTAATCAGGGGAAAAACTGAAGCTTTCTTT. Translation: CASNLIRGKTEAFF.

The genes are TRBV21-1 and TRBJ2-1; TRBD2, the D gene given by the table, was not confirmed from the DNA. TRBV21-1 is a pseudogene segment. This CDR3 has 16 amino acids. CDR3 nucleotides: TGTGCCAGCAGCCCCCCGGCTAGCGGGGGGACCAATGAGCAGTTCTTC. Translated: CASSPPASGGTNEQFF.